This TCR beta chain was sequenced in a study of blood T cell repertoires in COVID-19. Across the study: PBMCs, B-cell-depleted T cells, or T cells provided the cDNA or gDNA that made up the material.

Original processing notes: From reference gene primer amplification, estimates of nucleated cell counts were derived. The data were produced by immunoSEQ multiplex PCR, yet TCRdb's version contains in-frame clones alone and is incomplete. V and J calls and clone size are those listed in that table; D and trimming were worked out from the DNA. The repertoire includes 80,000 to 90,000 clones, roughly four fifths of them detected once, and more than 2% sits in the top ten. Material: peripheral blood. This receptor was identified in a woman aged 70 to 79 with acute or convalescent COVID-19.

CDR3 region: CASSYGGQGQDTIYF. The DNA of the CDR3 is TGTGCCAGCAGTTACGGGGGACAGGGTCAAGACACCATATATTTT. J is TRBJ1-3 and V is TRBV6-5, with TRBD1 identical over 9 bases. The V gene end was trimmed by 2 bases and the J gene end by 8 bases; junction bases not matched to a gene: 7. The CDR3 runs 15 residues. In germline, CDR1 is MNHEY, CDR2 SVGAGI.